What follows are 25 T cell receptor beta chains derived from one specimen sequenced in a study of CD8 T cells in ankylosing spondylitis. TCRdb analysed the 5' RACE reads with MiXCR anew, one entry per CDR3 protein. The sample records 330,000 or so distinct CDR3 sequences, around 8% being singletons. The study's findings and limits: A TCR beta motif of 7 to 9 highly homologous variants seemed to mark ankylosing spondylitis blood.

These receptors' targets are unknown. Input material: blood, either unsorted or a sorted T cell fraction (not recorded which). The receptors shown here come from a male donor with ankylosing spondylitis.

This clonotype was counted many times. V is TRBV28 and J is TRBJ2-1, with 10 bases fitting TRBD2. The length of the CDR3 is 16 residues. CDR1 is MDHEN, CDR2 SYDVKM, per germline. J lost 4 bases, V lost 1 base, and 4 bases had no gene match. As DNA, the CDR3 is TGTGCCAGCAGTTTATACCCTAGCGGGAGATACAATGAGCAGTTCTTC. It translates to CASSLYPSGRYNEQFF. Looking up the rest from reference TRBV28 and TRBJ2-1 gives the full variable domain: DVKVTQSSRYLVKRTGEKVFLECVQDMDHENMFWYRQDPGLGLRLIYFSYDVKMKEKGDIPEGYSVSREKKERFSLILESASTNQTSMYLCASSLYPSGRYNEQFFGPGTRLTVL.

This clonotype occurred many times. CDR3 loop: CAWSDVLDQPQHF. CDR3 nucleotides: TGTGCCTGGAGTGACGTTTTGGATCAGCCCCAGCATTTT. The chain recombines TRBV30 with TRBJ1-5; D not resolved. V lost 1 base, J lost 5 bases, and 9 bases lay in between. Looked up from germline, CDR1 is GTSNPN and CDR2 is SVGIG (reference sequence). The CDR3 sequence is 13 residues long. Using reference TRBV30 and TRBJ1-5 for the parts outside the CDR3, the full variable domain is SQTIHQWPATLVQPVGSPLSLECTVEGTSNPNLYWYRQAAGRGLQLLFYSVGIGQISSEVPQNLSASRPQDRQFILSSKKLLLSDSGFYLCAWSDVLDQPQHFGDGTRLSIL.

The sample holds many counts of this clonotype. The genes are TRBV10-3 and TRBJ2-7; D possibly uses TRBD1 or TRBD2 (5 bases each). CDR1 is ENHRY and CDR2 is SYGVKD in the germline V gene. Trimming took off 2 bases at V and 1 base at J, with 9 bases between the two ends. The CDR3 contains 14 residues. For the CDR3, the DNA is TGTGCCATCAGTGAGAGGTGGGGGTCCTACGAGCAGTACTTC. This encodes CAISERWGSYEQYF.

This rearrangement joins TRBV5-1 to TRBJ2-5, with 8 nucleotides matching TRBD2. The junction had 12 bases not matched to a gene; V was cut back by 3 bases and J by 5 bases. This CDR3 has 16 amino acids. Germline V gene lookup returns CDR1 SGHRS and CDR2 YFSETQ. CDR3 nucleotide sequence: TGCGCCAGCAGCTCCCCCGGGGGGGCGCGTAAGGAGACCCAGTACTTC. Translating gives CASSSPGGARKETQYF.

Here the CDR3 reads CSASDEQFF. The CDR3 coding sequence is TGCAGTGCTAGCGATGAGCAGTTCTTC. V is TRBV20-1 and J is TRBJ2-1; no reliable D call. The CDR3 spans 9 residues. Germline V gene data show CDR1 as DFQATT and CDR2 as SNEGSKA (reference sequence). The ends were cut back, 3 bases at V and 8 bases at J, with 2 bases in the middle.

This sequence joins TRBV5-1 and TRBJ2-1; no definite D call. The CDR3 has 14 residues. Germline CDR1 is SGHRS and CDR2 is YFSETQ. The V end lost 1 base, the J end lost 7 bases, and 12 bases lay between the germline ends. CDR3 DNA sequence: TGCGCCAGCAGCTTGTCTGGTGGGCGGAATGAGCAGTTCTTC. It translates to CASSLSGGRNEQFF. Together with reference TRBV5-1 and TRBJ2-1, the CDR3 gives the full variable domain: KAGVTQTPRYLIKTRGQQVTLSCSPISGHRSVSWYQQTPGQGLQFLFEYFSETQRNKGNFPGRFSGRQFSNSRSEMNVSTLELGDSALYLCASSLSGGRNEQFFGPGTRLTVL.

This sequence joins TRBV20-1 and TRBJ1-1, with TRBD1 matching over 8 bases. CDR1 is DFQATT, CDR2 SNEGSKA, per germline (reference sequence). V was clipped by 5 bases and J by 5 bases; unmatched bases: 4. This CDR3 comprises 12 residues. The CDR3 loop is CSAHTGGTEAFF. CDR3 nucleotide sequence: TGCAGTGCTCACACAGGGGGAACTGAAGCTTTCTTT.

This clonotype was seen repeatedly, ten times or more. This chain links TRBV5-1 with TRBJ1-5, with D possibly TRBD1 on 6 matching bases. Germline-derived CDR1 and CDR2 are SGHRS and YFSETQ. This CDR3 has 13 residues. The ends were cut back, 3 bases at V and 5 bases at J, with 9 bases in the middle. Written as DNA, the CDR3 is TGCGCCAGCAGCTGGGCAGGGGATCAGCCCCAGCATTTT. Translated, it gives CASSWAGDQPQHF.

The rearrangement links TRBV5-1 to TRBJ1-5; 10 bases align to TRBD1. The V gene's germline CDR1 is SGHRS and CDR2 YFSETQ. This CDR3 comprises 16 residues. V was pared by 4 bases and J by 5 bases, with 9 bases of the junction left unmatched. CDR3: CASSPGTGALHQPQHF. The DNA for the CDR3 is TGCGCCAGCAGCCCTGGGACAGGGGCCCTGCATCAGCCCCAGCATTTT.

The chain has TRBV4-2 and TRBJ2-7, with D possibly matching TRBD2 (6 bases). V was pared by 0 bases and J by 0 bases, with 9 bases between. The CDR3 has 15 amino acids. CDR1 is LGHNA, CDR2 YNFKEQ, per germline. The CDR3 loop is CASSQEGGASYEQYF. CDR3 DNA: TGTGCCAGCAGCCAAGAGGGCGGGGCCTCCTACGAGCAGTACTTC.

The genes are TRBV24-1 and TRBJ2-5; 13 nucleotides align to TRBD2. The CDR3 has 17 residues. The trim removed 3 bases at V and 5 bases at J, leaving 8 bases unmatched. CDR1 is KGHDR, CDR2 SFDVKD, per germline. In DNA form, the CDR3 reads TGTGCCACCAGTGATGTGACTAGCGGGAGGTTCGGCGAGACCCAGTACTTC. It codes for CATSDVTSGRFGETQYF.

This clonotype has just a few counts. This chain uses TRBV20-1 with TRBJ2-1, with 8 nucleotides matching TRBD2. The CDR3 is made up of 12 amino acids. V lost 7 bases, J lost 8 bases, and 7 bases stayed unmatched. Germline lookup yields CDR1 DFQATT and CDR2 SNEGSKA (reference sequence). The chain's CDR3 is CSVVTSAHEQFF. CDR3 coding DNA: TGCAGTGTAGTGACTAGCGCCCATGAGCAGTTCTTC.

This clonotype was counted ten times or more. V usage is TRBV7-2 and J usage is TRBJ2-7, with a tentative D call TRBD1 (6 bases). Between the trimmed V and J ends, which lost 5 bases and 0 bases, there was a span of 14 bases. The CDR3 totals 15 residues. Germline V gene sequence: CDR1 SGHTA, CDR2 FQGNSA. CDR3 region: CASSTDGQFSYEQYF. The CDR3 DNA reads as TGTGCCAGCAGCACTGATGGACAGTTCTCCTACGAGCAGTACTTC.

This clonotype was recorded a few times. This rearrangement joins TRBV27 to TRBJ2-2, with TRBD1 as a possible D gene (5 bases). V was trimmed by 8 bases and J by 14 bases, leaving 12 bases between them. The CDR3 is made up of 10 amino acids. CDR1 MNHEY and CDR2 SMNVEV come from the germline V gene (reference sequence). As DNA, the CDR3 is TGTGCCAGCGGCAGGGTGATACTGTTTTTT. It yields the protein CASGRVILFF.

The table lists this clonotype with many counts. The rearrangement joins TRBV14 to TRBJ2-7, with 7 positions matching TRBD1. The CDR3 runs to 13 residues. Looked up from germline, CDR1 is SGHDN and CDR2 is FVKESK. V shed 5 bases and J 6 bases; nucleotides not matched to a gene: 7. In DNA, the CDR3 is TGTGCCAGCAGCTCGCGACAGGGCGGCGAGCAGTACTTC. This gives the protein CASSSRQGGEQYF.

In this sample, this clonotype turned up many times. The chain combines TRBV14 with TRBJ1-1, with TRBD1 identical over 8 bases. The V segment lost 5 bases and the J segment 4 bases; nucleotides outside the gene matches: 6. Germline V gene lookup returns CDR1 SGHDN and CDR2 FVKESK. The CDR3 extends over 14 amino acids. The CDR3, as DNA: TGTGCCAGCAGCACGACAGGGGCAGGCACTGAAGCTTTCTTT. Amino acid sequence: CASSTTGAGTEAFF. The entire variable domain, with the rest obtained from reference TRBV14 and TRBJ1-1, is as follows: EAGVTQFPSHSVIEKGQTVTLRCDPISGHDNLYWYRRVMGKEIKFLLHFVKESKQDESGMPNNRFLAERTGGTYSTLKVQPAELEDSGVYFCASSTTGAGTEAFFGQGTRLTVV.

V is TRBV29-1 and J is TRBJ1-4, with 8 bases aligning to TRBD1. J was trimmed by 4 bases and V by 5 bases; bases with no gene match: 6. There are 14 residues in the CDR3. Germline assignment: CDR1 SQVTM and CDR2 ANQGSEA. The CDR3 nucleotides read TGCAGCGTTACAACGACAGGGGTTAATGAAAAACTGTTTTTT. Protein product: CSVTTTGVNEKLFF.

The rearrangement joins TRBV27 to TRBJ1-6; D is undetermined. Germline V CDR1 and CDR2: MNHEY, SMNVEV (reference sequence). This CDR3 is built from 16 residues. Trimming removed 6 bases from V and 3 bases from J, with 15 bases in between. The CDR3 nucleotides are TGTGCCAGCAGACCTAGTCCGCTCTTCTATAATTCACCCCTCCACTTT. Translating gives CASRPSPLFYNSPLHF.

There are a few counts of this clonotype. The chain has TRBV15 and TRBJ1-2; 9 nucleotides agree with TRBD1. The junction had 7 bases not matched to a gene; V was cut back by 0 bases and J by 2 bases. The CDR3 consists of 17 residues. From germline, CDR1 is LNHNV and CDR2 YYDKDF (reference sequence). This CDR3 reads CATSREGADRGNYGYTF. CDR3 DNA sequence: TGTGCCACCAGCAGAGAGGGGGCAGACAGGGGGAACTATGGCTACACCTTC.

A few counts support this clonotype. The J gene is TRBJ2-1, the V gene TRBV4-1, with D tentatively TRBD2 (5 bases). V shed 1 base and J shed 7 bases, with 20 bases lying between them. The germline CDR1 and CDR2 sequences are MGHRA and YSYEKL. CDR3 size: 17 residues. The CDR3 nucleotides are TGCGCCAGCAGCCAAGTCACGGGCGGACTTCACCAAAATGAGCAGTTCTTC. Translation: CASSQVTGGLHQNEQFF.

This clonotype was detected only a few times. V is TRBV5-5 and J is TRBJ2-1; a possible D gene is TRBD2 (5 bases). Germline V lookup: CDR1 SGHKS, CDR2 YYEKEE (reference sequence). This CDR3 has 15 amino acids. The V gene lost 1 base and the J gene lost 0 bases, with 8 bases spanning the gap. The chain's CDR3 is CASSLLLVSYNEQFF. Written as DNA, the CDR3 is TGTGCCAGCAGCTTGCTACTAGTCTCCTACAATGAGCAGTTCTTC.

Many counts were recorded for this clonotype. This chain connects TRBV5-1 to TRBJ2-2; unclear D gene. This CDR3 is 16 amino acids long. The V and J ends lost 1 base and 0 bases respectively, with 10 bases between them. CDR1 and CDR2 (germline): SGHRS, YFSETQ. DNA of the CDR3: TGCGCCAGCAGCTTGATGTTGATAACGAACACCGGGGAGCTGTTTTTT. Encoded protein: CASSLMLITNTGELFF.

This clonotype was seen only a few times. This chain uses TRBV5-1 with TRBJ2-5; 7 bases are shared with TRBD1. The CDR3 has 14 residues. Germline V gives CDR1 SGHRS, CDR2 YFSETQ. Trimming took 4 bases from V and 3 from J; bases not matched to a gene: 6. The CDR3 is CASSPPGTEETQYF. The CDR3 DNA reads TGCGCCAGCAGCCCTCCCGGGACAGAAGAGACCCAGTACTTC.

This clonotype was detected ten times or more. CDR3 sequence: CSARDRLAGNTGELFF. DNA for the CDR3: TGCAGTGCTAGAGATCGACTAGCGGGAAACACCGGGGAGCTGTTTTTT. The rearrangement links TRBV20-1 to TRBJ2-2; 11 bases map to TRBD2. Germline values: CDR1 DFQATT, CDR2 SNEGSKA (reference sequence). The CDR3 is 16 residues long. The J segment lost 2 bases and the V segment lost 0 bases, leaving 2 bases of the junction unmatched.

This clonotype was found a few times. The V and J genes are TRBV12-3 or TRBV12-4 and TRBJ2-1, with D uncertain. This CDR3 has 18 residues. Trimming took off 2 bases at V and 0 bases at J, with 17 bases between the two ends. The CDR3 coding sequence is TGTGCCAGCAGTTTATTATTGGAGCGCCGGAGCTCCTACAATGAGCAGTTCTTC. This sequence encodes CASSLLLERRSSYNEQFF.